What follows is one T cell receptor beta chain and its context. As yet, its antigen is unknown. Sequencing was performed with immunoSEQ multiplex PCR; in TCRdb, only in-frame clones are kept and a portion is missing. This table has 130,000 or so clones, 88% appearing once. This record belongs to a study of T cell responses to AZD1222 COVID-19 vaccine. Study conclusions and caveats: Elevations in Spike-specific TCR breadth and depth followed administration of two AZD1222 doses.

Second doses at about 4 or about 12 weeks were pooled. The sample was peripheral blood, taken 28 days after the second AZD1222 dose. The clonotype comes from an adult who received the AZD1222 COVID-19 vaccine.

CDR3 DNA sequence: TGTGCCAGTAGTATAGAACCAGCGAGGGGGAGGGCATATAATTCACCCCTCCACTTT. It codes for CASSIEPARGRAYNSPLHF. This chain connects TRBV19 to TRBJ1-6, with D possibly being TRBD1 (6 bases). The CDR3 totals 19 residues. The V gene lost 0 bases and the J gene lost 4 bases, with 19 bases spanning the gap. Germline assignment: CDR1 LNHDA and CDR2 SQIVND (reference sequence).